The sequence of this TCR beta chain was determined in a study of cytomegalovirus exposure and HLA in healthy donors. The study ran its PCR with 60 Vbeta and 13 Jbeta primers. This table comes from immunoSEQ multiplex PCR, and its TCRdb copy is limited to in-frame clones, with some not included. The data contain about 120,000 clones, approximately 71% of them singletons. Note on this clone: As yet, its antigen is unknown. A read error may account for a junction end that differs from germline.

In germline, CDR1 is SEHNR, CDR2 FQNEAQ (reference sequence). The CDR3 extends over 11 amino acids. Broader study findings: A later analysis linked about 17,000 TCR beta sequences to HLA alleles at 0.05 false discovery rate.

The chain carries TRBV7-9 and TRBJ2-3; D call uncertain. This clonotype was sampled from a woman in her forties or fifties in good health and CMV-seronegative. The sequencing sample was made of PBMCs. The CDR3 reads CSSSRTDTQYF. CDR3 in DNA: TGTTCCAGCAGCCGGACAGATACGCAGTATTTT.